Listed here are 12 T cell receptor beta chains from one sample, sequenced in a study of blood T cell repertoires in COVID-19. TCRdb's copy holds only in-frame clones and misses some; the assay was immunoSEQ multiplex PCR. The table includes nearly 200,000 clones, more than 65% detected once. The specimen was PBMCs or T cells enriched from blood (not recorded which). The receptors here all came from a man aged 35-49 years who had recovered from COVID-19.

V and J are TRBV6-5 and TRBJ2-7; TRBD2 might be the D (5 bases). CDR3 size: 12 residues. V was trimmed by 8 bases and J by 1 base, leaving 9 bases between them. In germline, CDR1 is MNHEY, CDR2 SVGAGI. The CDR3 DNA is TGTGCCAGCGGCCAGCGGTCCTACGAGCAGTACTTC. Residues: CASGQRSYEQYF.

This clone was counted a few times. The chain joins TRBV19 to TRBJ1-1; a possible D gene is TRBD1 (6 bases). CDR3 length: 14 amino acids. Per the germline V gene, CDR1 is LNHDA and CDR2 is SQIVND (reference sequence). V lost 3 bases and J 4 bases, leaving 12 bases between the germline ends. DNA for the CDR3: TGTGCCAGTAGTATCCTGGACAGAGGCACTGAAGCTTTCTTT. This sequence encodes CASSILDRGTEAFF. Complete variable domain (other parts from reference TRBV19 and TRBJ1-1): DGGITQSPKYLFRKEGQNVTLSCEQNLNHDAMYWYRQDPGQGLRLIYYSQIVNDFQKGDIAEGYSVSREKKESFPLTVTSAQKNPTAFYLCASSILDRGTEAFFGQGTRLTVV.

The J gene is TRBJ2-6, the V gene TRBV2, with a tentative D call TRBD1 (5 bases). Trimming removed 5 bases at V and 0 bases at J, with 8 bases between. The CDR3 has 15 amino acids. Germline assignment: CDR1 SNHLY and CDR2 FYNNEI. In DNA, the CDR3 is TGTGCCAGCAGTTCTACAGGCTCTGGGGCCAACGTCCTGACTTTC. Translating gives CASSSTGSGANVLTF.

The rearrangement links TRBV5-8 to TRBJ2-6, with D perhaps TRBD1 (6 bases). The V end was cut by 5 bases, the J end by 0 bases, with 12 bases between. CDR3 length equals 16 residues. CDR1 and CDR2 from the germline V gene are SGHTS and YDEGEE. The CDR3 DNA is TGTGCCAGCAGGATTTTCAGGGGCTCTGGGGCCAACGTCCTGACTTTC. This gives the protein CASRIFRGSGANVLTF.

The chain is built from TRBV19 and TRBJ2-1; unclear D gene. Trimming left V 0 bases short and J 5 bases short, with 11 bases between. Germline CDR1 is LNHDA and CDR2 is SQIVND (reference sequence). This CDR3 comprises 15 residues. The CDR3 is CASSIDAGNNNEQFF. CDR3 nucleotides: TGTGCCAGTAGTATAGATGCAGGAAACAACAATGAGCAGTTCTTC.

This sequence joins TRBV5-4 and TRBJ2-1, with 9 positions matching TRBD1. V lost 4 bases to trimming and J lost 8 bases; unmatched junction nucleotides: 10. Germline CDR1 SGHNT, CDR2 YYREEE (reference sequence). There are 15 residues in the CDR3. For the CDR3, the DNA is TGTGCCAGCAGCGGGAACAGGGGGCAGGGCGATGAGCAGTTCTTC. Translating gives CASSGNRGQGDEQFF.

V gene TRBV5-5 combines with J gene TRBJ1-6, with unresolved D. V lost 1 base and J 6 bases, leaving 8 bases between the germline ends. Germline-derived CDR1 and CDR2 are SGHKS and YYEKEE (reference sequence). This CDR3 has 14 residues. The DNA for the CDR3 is TGTGCCAGCAGCTTGTTACACCTTAATTCACCCCTCCACTTT. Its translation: CASSLLHLNSPLHF.

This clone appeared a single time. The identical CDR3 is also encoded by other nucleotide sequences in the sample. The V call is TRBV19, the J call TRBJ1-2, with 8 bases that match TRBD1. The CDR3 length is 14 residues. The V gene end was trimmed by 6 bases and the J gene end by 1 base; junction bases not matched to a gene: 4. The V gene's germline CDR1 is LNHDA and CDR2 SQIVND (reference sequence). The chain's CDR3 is CASSPGQGNYGYTF. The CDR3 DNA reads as TGTGCCAGTAGCCCCGGACAGGGTAACTATGGCTACACCTTC.

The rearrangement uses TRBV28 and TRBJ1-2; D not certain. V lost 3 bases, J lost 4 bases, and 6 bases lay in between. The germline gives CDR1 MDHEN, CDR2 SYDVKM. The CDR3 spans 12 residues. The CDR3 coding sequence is TGTGCCAGCAGTTTGGCAGGCTATGGCTACACCTTC. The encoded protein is CASSLAGYGYTF.

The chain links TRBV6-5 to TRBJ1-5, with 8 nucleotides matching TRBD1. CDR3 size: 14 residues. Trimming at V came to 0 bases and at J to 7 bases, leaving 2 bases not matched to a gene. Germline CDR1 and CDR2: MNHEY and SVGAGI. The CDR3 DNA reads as TGTGCCAGCAGTTACTCAAGACAGGGGCAGCCCCAGCATTTT. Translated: CASSYSRQGQPQHF.

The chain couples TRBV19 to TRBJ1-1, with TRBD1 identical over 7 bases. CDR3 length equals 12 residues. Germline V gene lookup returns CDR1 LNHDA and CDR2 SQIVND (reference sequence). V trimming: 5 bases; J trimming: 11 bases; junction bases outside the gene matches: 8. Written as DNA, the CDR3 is TGTGCCAGTAGTCGACAGGGAAGAACGGCTTTCTTT. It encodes CASSRQGRTAFF.

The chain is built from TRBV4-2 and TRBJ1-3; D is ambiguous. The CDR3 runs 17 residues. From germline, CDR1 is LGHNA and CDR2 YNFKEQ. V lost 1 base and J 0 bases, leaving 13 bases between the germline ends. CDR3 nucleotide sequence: TGTGCCAGCAGCCAAGGTTCATCCGGTTACTCTGGAAACACCATATATTTT. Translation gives CASSQGSSGYSGNTIYF.